The 32 T cell receptor beta chains below all came from one sample that was sequenced in a study of beta chain features in type 1 diabetes (dated by TCRdb to 2016 to 2018). The investigation overall reported the following: In all four CD4+ subsets, TCRB CDR3 length was moderately but significantly shorter in type 1 diabetes patients.

Library generation was performed with the immunoSEQ multiplex PCR assay. The entire isolated RNA was reverse transcribed using the High Capacity cDNA Reverse Transcription Kit, and thus expressed TCRB transcripts were sequenced. In TCRdb, the immuneACCESS table is reduced to in-frame sequences with V and J assigned. These tables do not hold every clone; where another copy was compared, an unresolved V gene accounts for under half, and the others remain unexplained. Across this sample there are about 160,000 clones, with about 9% seen only once. The ten most abundant clones make up roughly 0.72% of the sample. These receptors have no known antigen. Sequencing was carried out using central memory CD4+ T cells from blood. These receptors originate from a woman under 40 with type 1 diabetes.

The gene calls are TRBV9 and TRBJ2-7; 9 nucleotides align to TRBD2. The CDR3 has 16 amino acids. CDR1 and CDR2 (germline): SGDLS, YYNGEE. The V gene end was trimmed by 1 base and the J gene end by 6 bases; junction bases not matched to a gene: 11. This chain's CDR3 is CASSVSLAGTEGEQYF. The CDR3 DNA reads as TGTGCCAGCAGCGTAAGTCTAGCGGGAACCGAGGGCGAGCAGTACTTC.

CDR3 sequence (DNA): TGTGCCAGCAGCTCGGACAGGGTGGGTTCGGGAGAGACCCAGTACTTC. It translates to CASSSDRVGSGETQYF. The rearrangement links TRBV11-1 to TRBJ2-5; 8 nucleotides align to TRBD1. The J segment lost 4 bases and the V segment lost 4 bases, leaving 11 bases of the junction unmatched. The CDR3 length is 16 residues. Per the germline V gene, CDR1 is SGHAT and CDR2 is FQDESV (reference sequence).

Ten or more counts support this clone. The rearrangement joins TRBV18 to TRBJ2-1; TRBD2 agrees at 9 bases. J was trimmed by 6 bases and V by 5 bases; bases with no gene match: 5. The CDR3 is made up of 14 amino acids. Germline loops: CDR1 KGHSH, CDR2 LQKENI. CDR3 bases: TGTGCCAGCTCAAGTAGCGGGAGCCCCAATGAGCAGTTCTTC. Amino acid sequence: CASSSSGSPNEQFF.

This clone was observed a few times. The V gene is TRBV7-8, the J gene TRBJ2-6, with D maybe TRBD1 (5 bases). Trimming removed 1 base at V and 0 bases at J, with 7 bases between. CDR1 is SGHVS, CDR2 FQNEAQ, per germline. CDR3 length equals 16 residues. The CDR3: CASSLVGASGANVLTF. The CDR3 bases are TGTGCCAGCAGCTTAGTAGGGGCCTCTGGGGCCAACGTCCTGACTTTC.

In its sample, this clone was seen a few times. The chain carries TRBV19 and TRBJ1-1; 7 nucleotides agree with TRBD1. The germline gives CDR1 LNHDA, CDR2 SQIVND (reference sequence). J gave up 0 bases and V 3 bases, and 7 bases lay outside the gene matches. The CDR3 totals 16 residues. The CDR3 bases are TGTGCCAGTAGTATTACGGGACAGACTCTGAACACTGAAGCTTTCTTT. Amino acids: CASSITGQTLNTEAFF.

This clone was counted between two and nine times. The genes are TRBV25-1 and TRBJ1-1; maybe TRBD1 (5 bases). CDR1 is MGHDK and CDR2 is SYGVNS in the germline V gene. CDR3 size: 14 residues. Trimming shortened V by 1 base and J by 10 bases, and 16 bases separated the two germline ends. The CDR3 DNA reads TGTGCCAGCAGTGAATTCGGCAGGGCCGGTAGAGCTTTCTTT. This gives the protein CASSEFGRAGRAFF.

The J gene is TRBJ2-3, the V gene TRBV5-1; maybe TRBD1 (5 bases). The CDR3 runs 12 residues. Germline V gives CDR1 SGHRS, CDR2 YFSETQ. Trimming removed 4 bases at V and 6 bases at J, with 9 bases between. This CDR3 is CASSGNRDTQYF. The DNA of the CDR3 is TGCGCCAGCAGCGGGAACAGGGATACGCAGTATTTT.

V usage is TRBV7-9 and J usage is TRBJ1-2; 10 positions agree with TRBD1. V shed 5 bases and J 6 bases; nucleotides not matched to a gene: 9. The CDR3 loop spans 15 amino acids. Germline V gives CDR1 SEHNR, CDR2 FQNEAQ (reference sequence). The CDR3 loop reads CASSPDRGREDGYTF. CDR3 bases: TGTGCCAGCAGCCCCGACAGGGGGCGCGAAGATGGCTACACCTTC.

This clone appeared a few times. The same CDR3 can be traced to other DNA sequences in this sample. The V gene is TRBV7-9, the J gene TRBJ2-3; D remains ambiguous. The V end was cut by 1 base, the J end by 1 base, with 3 bases between. Germline loops: CDR1 SEHNR, CDR2 FQNEAQ (reference sequence). This CDR3 contains 13 residues. This CDR3 is CASSLGGTDTQYF. The CDR3 DNA reads as TGTGCCAGCAGCTTAGGAGGCACAGATACGCAGTATTTT.

The CDR3 sequence: CASSPGQYGYTF. As DNA, the CDR3 is TGTGCCAGCAGCCCCGGACAGTATGGCTACACCTTC. J is TRBJ1-2 and V is TRBV5-4; perhaps TRBD1 as D (6 bases). This CDR3 comprises 12 residues. V lost 4 bases to trimming and J lost 5 bases, with 9 bases between them. CDR1 is SGHNT, CDR2 YYREEE, per germline (reference sequence).

Only one count was recorded for this clone. In DNA form, the CDR3 reads TGTGCCAGCACGAGCGGGAGTGGATACGAGCAGTACTTC. Encoded protein: CASTSGSGYEQYF. The gene calls are TRBV11-3 and TRBJ2-7; 8 nucleotides match TRBD2. The CDR3 extends over 13 amino acids. Germline V gene lookup returns CDR1 SGHNT and CDR2 YENEEA. J lost 4 bases, V lost 7 bases, and 6 bases had no gene match.

This clone was detected only a few times. CDR3 region: CASSGQREETQYF. CDR3 in DNA: TGTGCCAGTAGTGGGCAGAGAGAAGAGACCCAGTACTTC. The J gene is TRBJ2-5, the V gene TRBV19; D is uncertain. Germline lookup yields CDR1 LNHDA and CDR2 SQIVND (reference sequence). This CDR3 comprises 13 residues. Trimming cost V 5 bases and J 3 bases, with 10 bases left between them.

This clone was observed many times. The rearrangement joins TRBV5-6 to TRBJ2-1; a weak D match, TRBD2 (6 bases). V lost 0 bases to trimming and J lost 2 bases, with 15 bases between them. CDR1 and CDR2 from the germline V gene are SGHDT and YYEEEE. The CDR3 has 17 amino acids. CDR3 sequence: CASSLVPGSPPYNEQFF. The CDR3, as DNA: TGTGCCAGCAGCTTGGTTCCCGGGAGCCCCCCCTACAATGAGCAGTTCTTC.

Regarding this clone: Because it lacks the conserved phenylalanine or tryptophan at the end, this CDR3 is likely a read error. The chain couples TRBV19 to TRBJ2-3; D is unresolved. Germline V gene data show CDR1 as LNHDA and CDR2 as SQIVND (reference sequence). There are 13 residues in the CDR3. Deletions cut 6 bases from V and 2 bases from J, with 9 bases between. The CDR3 coding sequence is TGTGCCAGTAGACCCGAATTCACAGATACGCAGTATTCT. It translates to CASRPEFTDTQYS.

This clone has more than one count but fewer than ten. CDR3 residues: CASSSSDRDSNQPQHF. The CDR3 DNA is TGTGCCAGCAGTTCATCGGACAGGGACAGCAATCAGCCCCAGCATTTT. This sequence joins TRBV28 and TRBJ1-5; TRBD1 agrees at 8 bases. The germline gives CDR1 MDHEN, CDR2 SYDVKM. The CDR3 has 16 amino acids. Unmatched junction bases numbered 6, after V lost 4 bases and J lost 1 base.

This clone was counted only a few times. The chain combines TRBV28 with TRBJ2-5; maybe TRBD2 (7 bases). Germline CDR1 reads MDHEN; CDR2 reads SYDVKM. Trimming shortened V by 6 bases and J by 5 bases, and 13 bases separated the two germline ends. The CDR3 loop spans 13 amino acids. This chain's CDR3 is CASRGEGVETQYF. As DNA, the CDR3 is TGTGCCAGCAGAGGGGAGGGGGTTGAGACCCAGTACTTC.

The chain is built from TRBV27 and TRBJ1-1; the D is unclear. The V gene lost 3 bases and the J gene lost 4 bases, with 9 bases spanning the gap. Germline V CDR1 and CDR2: MNHEY, SMNVEV (reference sequence). The CDR3 is 13 amino acids. The CDR3 bases are TGTGCCAGCAGTTTTGTATTGTCCACTGAAGCTTTCTTT. As protein: CASSFVLSTEAFF.

This clone was observed a few times. The chain combines TRBV30 with TRBJ2-5; TRBD2 aligns across 7 bases. The CDR3 contains 14 residues. Germline CDR1 GTSNPN, CDR2 SVGIG (reference sequence). V lost 2 bases, J lost 3 bases, and 6 bases stayed unmatched. The CDR3 coding sequence is TGTGCCTGGAGTTTTCGCGGGAGTGAAGAGACCCAGTACTTC. Residues: CAWSFRGSEETQYF.

The chain links TRBV9 to TRBJ2-1; 13 nucleotides align to TRBD2. Germline CDR1 SGDLS, CDR2 YYNGEE. V shed 4 bases, J shed 1 base, and the junction held 8 bases outside the gene matches. The CDR3 covers 18 residues. The CDR3 DNA reads TGTGCCAGCAGCTCCGGACTAGCGGGAGCCACTTCCTACAATGAGCAGTTCTTC. As protein: CASSSGLAGATSYNEQFF.

The V gene is TRBV5-1, the J gene TRBJ1-1; no clear D. The CDR3 has 14 amino acids. CDR1 SGHRS and CDR2 YFSETQ come from the germline V gene. The V end was cut by 0 bases, the J end by 1 base, with 7 bases between. CDR3 residues: CASSLDRSNTEAFF. As DNA, the CDR3 is TGCGCCAGCAGCTTGGACAGATCGAACACTGAAGCTTTCTTT.

The table lists this clone with a few counts. J is TRBJ1-1 and V is TRBV7-9; TRBD1 matches 8 bases. V shed 1 base, J shed 4 bases, and the junction held 11 bases outside the gene matches. The CDR3 covers 17 residues. The V gene's germline CDR1 is SEHNR and CDR2 FQNEAQ (reference sequence). The CDR3 region has the DNA TGTGCCAGCAGCTTAGAAAACGACAGGGGTTGGACCACTGAAGCTTTCTTT. Residues: CASSLENDRGWTTEAFF.

The gene calls are TRBV7-9 and TRBJ1-1; D ambiguous. Germline CDR1 is SEHNR and CDR2 is FQNEAQ (reference sequence). The ends were cut back, 8 bases at V and 5 bases at J, with 15 bases in the middle. The CDR3 is 13 residues long. Written as DNA, the CDR3 is TGTGCCAGCGGATTGACTTCCTGGACTGAAGCTTTCTTT. Its protein product is CASGLTSWTEAFF.

The sample holds a few counts of this clone. The chain recombines TRBV29-1 with TRBJ1-5, with 10 bases that match TRBD1. J gave up 4 bases and V 7 bases, and 7 bases lay outside the gene matches. CDR1 is SQVTM and CDR2 is ANQGSEA in the germline V gene. The CDR3 loop spans 14 amino acids. The CDR3 DNA is TGCAGCGCCGGTGGGACAGGGGAGAATCAGCCCCAGCATTTT. It is translated as CSAGGTGENQPQHF.

The J gene is TRBJ1-2, the V gene TRBV2; perhaps TRBD1 as D (6 bases). Deletions cut 6 bases from V and 7 bases from J, with 12 bases between. The V gene's germline CDR1 is SNHLY and CDR2 FYNNEI. The CDR3 runs 12 residues. In DNA form, the CDR3 reads TGTGCCAGCAGCATCAGGGGATTTGGCTACACCTTC. The encoded protein is CASSIRGFGYTF.

In this sample, this clone turned up a few times. This sequence joins TRBV7-8 and TRBJ2-1; perhaps TRBD1 as D (6 bases). Trimming removed 5 bases from V and 7 bases from J, with 18 bases in between. The CDR3 extends over 15 amino acids. From germline, CDR1 is SGHVS and CDR2 FQNEAQ. CDR3: CASSQGRSRINEQFF. CDR3 nucleotide sequence: TGTGCCAGCAGCCAGGGGCGGAGCCGAATTAATGAGCAGTTCTTC.

This clone was counted a few times. This chain uses TRBV9 with TRBJ2-3, with TRBD2 identical over 15 bases. With 3 bases clipped from V and 3 bases from J, the junction kept 8 bases outside the gene matches. Looked up from germline, CDR1 is SGDLS and CDR2 is YYNGEE. CDR3 length: 18 residues. The CDR3 reads CASSEGGLAGGVTDTQYF. The CDR3 DNA follows: TGTGCCAGCAGCGAGGGGGGACTAGCGGGAGGAGTTACAGATACGCAGTATTTT.

The J gene is TRBJ2-4, the V gene TRBV29-1, with D possibly matching TRBD1 (7 bases). The CDR3 sequence is 15 residues long. V was trimmed by 3 bases and J by 0 bases, leaving 12 bases between them. Germline CDR1 reads SQVTM; CDR2 reads ANQGSEA. The CDR3 sequence: CSVDSGGLAKNIQYF. DNA for the CDR3: TGCAGCGTTGACTCAGGGGGGCTAGCCAAAAACATTCAGTACTTC. Full variable domain (outside the CDR3, taken from reference TRBV29-1 and TRBJ2-4): SAVISQKPSRDICQRGTSLTIQCQVDSQVTMMFWYRQQPGQSLTLIATANQGSEATYESGFVIDKFPISRPNLTFSTLTVSNMSPEDSSIYLCSVDSGGLAKNIQYFGAGTRLSVL.

This clone was observed a handful of times. The CDR3 coding sequence is TGTGCCAGCAGCCCGGGACAGAGTAACTATGGCTACACCTTC. Protein sequence: CASSPGQSNYGYTF. The chain has TRBV11-2 and TRBJ1-2; 7 bases map to TRBD1. Trimming removed 5 bases from V and 1 base from J; junction bases left unmatched: 4. The germline gives CDR1 SGHAT, CDR2 FQNNGV. This CDR3 comprises 14 residues.

This clone was detected a few times. The J gene is TRBJ1-5, the V gene TRBV28, with 8 bases fitting TRBD1. The CDR3 contains 15 residues. Germline trimming cut 2 bases from V and 9 bases from J; bases unmatched to any gene: 9. Germline lookup yields CDR1 MDHEN and CDR2 SYDVKM. The CDR3 nucleotides are TGTGCCAGCAGTTTAATCAGGGGGCACGAGGGGCCCCAGCATTTT. Its protein is CASSLIRGHEGPQHF.

This clone has more than one count but fewer than ten. The rearrangement uses TRBV7-9 and TRBJ1-4; 7 bases agree with TRBD1. From germline, CDR1 is SEHNR and CDR2 FQNEAQ (reference sequence). J was trimmed by 8 bases and V by 5 bases; bases with no gene match: 8. This CDR3 is 14 amino acids long. The CDR3 protein is CASSIADRAEKLFF. In DNA form, the CDR3 reads TGTGCCAGCAGCATCGCCGACAGGGCAGAAAAACTGTTTTTT. Together with reference TRBV7-9 and TRBJ1-4, the CDR3 gives the full variable domain: DTGVSQNPRHKITKRGQNVTFRCDPISEHNRLYWYRQTLGQGPEFLTYFQNEAQLEKSRLLSDRFSAERPKGSFSTLEIQRTEQGDSAMYLCASSIADRAEKLFFGSGTQLSVL.

The V and J genes are TRBV7-3 and TRBJ2-5, with 10 bases identical to TRBD2. V shed 4 bases and J 7 bases; nucleotides not matched to a gene: 3. The germline V gene encodes CDR1 SGHTA and CDR2 FQGTGA. The CDR3 extends over 13 amino acids. The CDR3 DNA reads TGTGCCAGCAGCTCCCTAGCGGGAGTGACCCAGTACTTC. It specifies CASSSLAGVTQYF.

This clone came up a few times. The CDR3 coding sequence is TGTGCCATCAGTGACCCGGCGGGAGTGCGAGAGACCCAGTACTTC. This gives the protein CAISDPAGVRETQYF. The J gene is TRBJ2-5, the V gene TRBV10-3, with 7 bases lining up with TRBD2. Germline loops: CDR1 ENHRY, CDR2 SYGVKD. V lost 3 bases and J lost 4; bases outside the gene matches: 8. CDR3 length: 15 amino acids.